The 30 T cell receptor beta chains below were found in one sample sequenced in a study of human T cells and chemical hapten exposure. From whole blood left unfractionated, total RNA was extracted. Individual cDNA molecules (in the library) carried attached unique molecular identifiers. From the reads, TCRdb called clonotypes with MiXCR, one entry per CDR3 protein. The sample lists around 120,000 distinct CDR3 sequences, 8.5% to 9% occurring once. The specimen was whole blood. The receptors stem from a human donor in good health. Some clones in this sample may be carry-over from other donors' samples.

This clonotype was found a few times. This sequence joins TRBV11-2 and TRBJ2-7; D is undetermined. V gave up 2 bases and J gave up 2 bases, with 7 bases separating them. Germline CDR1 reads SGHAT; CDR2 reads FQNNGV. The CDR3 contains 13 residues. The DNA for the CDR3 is TGTGCCAGCAGCTTATCCGTAACCTACGAGCAGTACTTC. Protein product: CASSLSVTYEQYF.

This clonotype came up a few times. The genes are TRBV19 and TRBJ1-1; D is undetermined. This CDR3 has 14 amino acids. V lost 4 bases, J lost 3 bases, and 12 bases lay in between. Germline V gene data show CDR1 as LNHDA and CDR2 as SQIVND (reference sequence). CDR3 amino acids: CASSTNREDTEAFF. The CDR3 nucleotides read TGTGCCAGTAGTACCAATCGGGAGGACACTGAAGCTTTCTTT.

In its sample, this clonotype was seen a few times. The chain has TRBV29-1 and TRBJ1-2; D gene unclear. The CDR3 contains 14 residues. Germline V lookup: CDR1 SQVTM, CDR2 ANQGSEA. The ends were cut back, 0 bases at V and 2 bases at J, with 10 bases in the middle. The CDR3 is CSVEDGRRNYGYTF. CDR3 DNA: TGCAGCGTTGAAGATGGCAGGCGGAACTATGGCTACACCTTC.

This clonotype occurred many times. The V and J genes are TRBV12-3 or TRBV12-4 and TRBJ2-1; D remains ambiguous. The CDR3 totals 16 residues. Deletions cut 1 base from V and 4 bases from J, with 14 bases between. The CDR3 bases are TGTGCCAGCAGTTTAGTGGGCGCGGCTCTATACAATGAGCAGTTCTTC. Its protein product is CASSLVGAALYNEQFF.

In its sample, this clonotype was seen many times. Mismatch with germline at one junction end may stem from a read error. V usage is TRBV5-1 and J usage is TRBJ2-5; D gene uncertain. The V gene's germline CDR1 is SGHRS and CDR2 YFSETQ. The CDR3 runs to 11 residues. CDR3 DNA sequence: TGTGCCAGCAGCTTCCAAGAGACCCAGTACTTC. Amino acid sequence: CASSFQETQYF.

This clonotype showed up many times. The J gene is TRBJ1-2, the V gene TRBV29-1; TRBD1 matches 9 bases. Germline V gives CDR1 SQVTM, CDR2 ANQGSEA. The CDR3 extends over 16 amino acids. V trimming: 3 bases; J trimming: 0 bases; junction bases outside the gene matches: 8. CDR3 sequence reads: CSVDLGQGGTNYGYTF. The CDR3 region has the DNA TGCAGCGTTGACCTGGGACAGGGAGGTACTAACTATGGCTACACCTTC.

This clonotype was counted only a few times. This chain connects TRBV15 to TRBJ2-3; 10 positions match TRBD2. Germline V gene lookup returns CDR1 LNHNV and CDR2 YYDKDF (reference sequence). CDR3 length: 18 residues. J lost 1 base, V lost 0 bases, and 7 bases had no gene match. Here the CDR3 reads CATSRDISGGPGTDTQYF. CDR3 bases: TGTGCCACCAGCAGAGATATTAGCGGGGGGCCCGGCACAGATACGCAGTATTTT.

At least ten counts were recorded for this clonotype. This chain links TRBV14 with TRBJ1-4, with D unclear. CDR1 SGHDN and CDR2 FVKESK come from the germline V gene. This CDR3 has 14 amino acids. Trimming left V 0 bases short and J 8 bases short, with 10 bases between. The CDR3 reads CASSQDGRTEKLFF. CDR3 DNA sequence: TGTGCCAGCAGCCAAGATGGGAGGACCGAAAAACTGTTTTTT.

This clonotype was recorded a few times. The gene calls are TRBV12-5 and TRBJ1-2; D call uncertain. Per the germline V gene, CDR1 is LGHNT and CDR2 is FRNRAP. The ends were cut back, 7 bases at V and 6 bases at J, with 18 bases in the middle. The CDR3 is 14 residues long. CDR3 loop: CASARAQFQDGYTF. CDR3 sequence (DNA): TGTGCTAGTGCTAGGGCCCAATTTCAAGATGGCTACACCTTC.

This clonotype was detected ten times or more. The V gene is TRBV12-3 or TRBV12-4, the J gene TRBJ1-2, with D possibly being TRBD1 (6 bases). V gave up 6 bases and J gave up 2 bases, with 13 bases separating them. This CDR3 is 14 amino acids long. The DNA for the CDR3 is TGTGCCAGCAGCCCGGACAGTTGGAACTATGGCTACACCTTC. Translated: CASSPDSWNYGYTF.

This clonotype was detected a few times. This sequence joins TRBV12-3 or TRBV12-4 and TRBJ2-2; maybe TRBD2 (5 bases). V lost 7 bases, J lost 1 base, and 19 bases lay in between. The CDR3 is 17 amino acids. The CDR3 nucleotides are TGTGCCAGCACCCCGGAGGACCGTTTAGTGAACACCGGGGAGCTGTTTTTT. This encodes CASTPEDRLVNTGELFF.

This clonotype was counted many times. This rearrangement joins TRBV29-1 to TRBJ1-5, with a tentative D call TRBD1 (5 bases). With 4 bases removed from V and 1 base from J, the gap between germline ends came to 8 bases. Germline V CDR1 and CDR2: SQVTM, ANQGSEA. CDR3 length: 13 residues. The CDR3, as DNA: TGCAGCGTTGGCCGGGACAGCAATCAGCCCCAGCATTTT. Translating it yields CSVGRDSNQPQHF. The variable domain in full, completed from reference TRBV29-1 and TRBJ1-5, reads SAVISQKPSRDICQRGTSLTIQCQVDSQVTMMFWYRQQPGQSLTLIATANQGSEATYESGFVIDKFPISRPNLTFSTLTVSNMSPEDSSIYLCSVGRDSNQPQHFGDGTRLSIL.

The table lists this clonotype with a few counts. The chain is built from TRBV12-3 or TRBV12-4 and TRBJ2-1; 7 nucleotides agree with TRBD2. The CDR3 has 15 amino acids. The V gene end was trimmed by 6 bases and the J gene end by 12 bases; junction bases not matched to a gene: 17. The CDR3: CASSLGLGPPLGQFF. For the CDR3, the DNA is TGTGCCAGCAGCCTCGGACTAGGGCCCCCACTCGGGCAGTTCTTC.

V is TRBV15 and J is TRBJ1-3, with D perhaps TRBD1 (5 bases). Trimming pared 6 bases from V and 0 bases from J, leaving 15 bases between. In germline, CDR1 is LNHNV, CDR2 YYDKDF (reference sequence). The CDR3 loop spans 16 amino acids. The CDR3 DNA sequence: TGTGCCACCAGTCCTGAGACAGCCCTCTCTGGAAACACCATATATTTT. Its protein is CATSPETALSGNTIYF.

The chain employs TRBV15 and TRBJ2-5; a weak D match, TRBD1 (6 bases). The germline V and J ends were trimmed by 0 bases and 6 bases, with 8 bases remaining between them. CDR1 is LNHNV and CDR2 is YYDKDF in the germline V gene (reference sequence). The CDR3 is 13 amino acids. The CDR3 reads CATSREQGQTQYF. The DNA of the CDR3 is TGTGCCACCAGCAGAGAACAGGGCCAGACCCAGTACTTC.

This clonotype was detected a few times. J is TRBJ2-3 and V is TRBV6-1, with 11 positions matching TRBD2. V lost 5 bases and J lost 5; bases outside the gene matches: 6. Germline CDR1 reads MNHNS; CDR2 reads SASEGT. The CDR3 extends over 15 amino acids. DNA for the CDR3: TGTGCCAGCAGTATACTAGCGGGGGAGAAAGATACGCAGTATTTT. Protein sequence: CASSILAGEKDTQYF.

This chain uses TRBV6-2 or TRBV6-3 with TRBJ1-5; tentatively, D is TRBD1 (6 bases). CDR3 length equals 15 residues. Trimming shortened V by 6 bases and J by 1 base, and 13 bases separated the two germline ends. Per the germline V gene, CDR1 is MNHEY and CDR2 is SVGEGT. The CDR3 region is CASSQDRLSNQPQHF. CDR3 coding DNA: TGTGCCAGCAGCCAGGACAGACTAAGCAATCAGCCCCAGCATTTT.

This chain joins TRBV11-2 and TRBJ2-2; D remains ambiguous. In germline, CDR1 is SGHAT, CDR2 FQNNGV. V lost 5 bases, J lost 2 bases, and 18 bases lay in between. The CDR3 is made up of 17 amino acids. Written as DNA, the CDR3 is TGTGCCAGCAGCCCAAATTTCGGAACAGATAACACCGGGGAGCTGTTTTTT. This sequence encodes CASSPNFGTDNTGELFF.

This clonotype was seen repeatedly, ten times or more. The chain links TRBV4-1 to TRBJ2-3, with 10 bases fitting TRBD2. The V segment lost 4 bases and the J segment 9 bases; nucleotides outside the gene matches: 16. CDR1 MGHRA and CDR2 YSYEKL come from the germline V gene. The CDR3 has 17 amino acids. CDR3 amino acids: CASSLQGTGLATGTQYF. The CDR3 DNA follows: TGCGCCAGCAGCCTCCAGGGGACGGGACTAGCGACGGGGACGCAGTATTTT.

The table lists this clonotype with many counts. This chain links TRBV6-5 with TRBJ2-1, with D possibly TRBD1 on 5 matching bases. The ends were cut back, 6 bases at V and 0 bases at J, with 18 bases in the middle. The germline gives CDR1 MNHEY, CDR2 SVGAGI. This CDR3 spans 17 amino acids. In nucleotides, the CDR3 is TGTGCCAGCAGCTTCCTCGCTGGGGCGGACTCCTACAATGAGCAGTTCTTC. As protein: CASSFLAGADSYNEQFF.

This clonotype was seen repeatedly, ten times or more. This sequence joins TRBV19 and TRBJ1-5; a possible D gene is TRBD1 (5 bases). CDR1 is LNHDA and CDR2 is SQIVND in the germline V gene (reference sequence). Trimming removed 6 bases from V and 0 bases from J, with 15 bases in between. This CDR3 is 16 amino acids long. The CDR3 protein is CASSPGPKYSNQPQHF. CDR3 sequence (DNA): TGTGCCAGTAGCCCGGGACCTAAGTATAGCAATCAGCCCCAGCATTTT.

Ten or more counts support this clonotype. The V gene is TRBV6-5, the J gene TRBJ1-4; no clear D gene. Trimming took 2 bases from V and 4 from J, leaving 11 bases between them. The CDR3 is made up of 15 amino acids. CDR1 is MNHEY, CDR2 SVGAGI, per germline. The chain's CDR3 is CASSYGIQVNEKLFF. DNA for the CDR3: TGTGCCAGCAGTTACGGGATCCAGGTTAATGAAAAACTGTTTTTT.

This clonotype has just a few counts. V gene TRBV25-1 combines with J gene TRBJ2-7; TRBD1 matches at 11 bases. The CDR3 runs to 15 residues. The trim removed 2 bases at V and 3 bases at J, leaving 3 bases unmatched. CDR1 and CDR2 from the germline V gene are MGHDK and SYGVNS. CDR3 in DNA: TGTGCCAGCAGTGAAGGGACAGGGGGATTCTACGAGCAGTACTTC. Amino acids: CASSEGTGGFYEQYF.

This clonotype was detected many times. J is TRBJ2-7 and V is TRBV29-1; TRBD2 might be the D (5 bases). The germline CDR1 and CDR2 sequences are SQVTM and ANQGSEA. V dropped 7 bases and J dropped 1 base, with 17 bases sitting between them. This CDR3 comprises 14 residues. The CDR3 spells CSAGPDEGSYEQYF. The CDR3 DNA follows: TGCAGCGCCGGACCCGATGAGGGATCCTACGAGCAGTACTTC.

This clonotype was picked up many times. DNA of the CDR3: TGTGCCAGTAGTATGCGGGGGACAGGGACCTACGAGCAGTACTTC. As protein: CASSMRGTGTYEQYF. This sequence joins TRBV19 and TRBJ2-7; 9 bases line up with TRBD1. CDR3 length equals 15 residues. The germline gives CDR1 LNHDA, CDR2 SQIVND (reference sequence). V lost 3 bases to trimming and J lost 2 bases; unmatched junction nucleotides: 5.

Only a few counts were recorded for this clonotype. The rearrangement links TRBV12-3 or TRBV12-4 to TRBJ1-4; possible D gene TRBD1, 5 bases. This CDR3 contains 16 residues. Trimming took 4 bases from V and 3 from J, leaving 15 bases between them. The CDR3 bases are TGTGCCAGCAGTTCCCGGCAGGGAATAGCTAATGAAAAACTGTTTTTT. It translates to CASSSRQGIANEKLFF.

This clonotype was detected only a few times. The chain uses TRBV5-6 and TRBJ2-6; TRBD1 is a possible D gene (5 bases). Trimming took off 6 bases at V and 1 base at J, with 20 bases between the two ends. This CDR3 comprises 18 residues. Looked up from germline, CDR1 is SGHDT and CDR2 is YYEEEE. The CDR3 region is CASTEESQGASGANVLTF. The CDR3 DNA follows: TGTGCCAGCACCGAAGAATCCCAGGGTGCGTCTGGGGCCAACGTCCTGACTTTC.

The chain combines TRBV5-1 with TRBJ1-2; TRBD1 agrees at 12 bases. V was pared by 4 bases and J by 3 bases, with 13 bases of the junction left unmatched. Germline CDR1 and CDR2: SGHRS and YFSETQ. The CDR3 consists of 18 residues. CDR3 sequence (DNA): TGCGCCAGCAGCATAATCTCCGGGACAGGGGGCGAGGACTATGGCTACACCTTC. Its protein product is CASSIISGTGGEDYGYTF.

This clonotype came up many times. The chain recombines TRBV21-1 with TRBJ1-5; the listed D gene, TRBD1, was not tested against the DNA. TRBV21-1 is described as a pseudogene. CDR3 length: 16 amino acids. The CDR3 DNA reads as TGTGCCAGCAGCAAAGGGGAGGGACAGCTTTATCAGCCCCAGCATTTT. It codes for CASSKGEGQLYQPQHF.

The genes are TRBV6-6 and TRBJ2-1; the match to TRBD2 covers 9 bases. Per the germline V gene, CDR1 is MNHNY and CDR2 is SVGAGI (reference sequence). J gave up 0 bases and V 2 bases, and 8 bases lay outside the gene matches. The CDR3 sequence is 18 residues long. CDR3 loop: CASSYLPTSGSSYNEQFF. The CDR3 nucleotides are TGTGCCAGCAGTTACCTGCCGACTAGCGGAAGCTCCTACAATGAGCAGTTCTTC.